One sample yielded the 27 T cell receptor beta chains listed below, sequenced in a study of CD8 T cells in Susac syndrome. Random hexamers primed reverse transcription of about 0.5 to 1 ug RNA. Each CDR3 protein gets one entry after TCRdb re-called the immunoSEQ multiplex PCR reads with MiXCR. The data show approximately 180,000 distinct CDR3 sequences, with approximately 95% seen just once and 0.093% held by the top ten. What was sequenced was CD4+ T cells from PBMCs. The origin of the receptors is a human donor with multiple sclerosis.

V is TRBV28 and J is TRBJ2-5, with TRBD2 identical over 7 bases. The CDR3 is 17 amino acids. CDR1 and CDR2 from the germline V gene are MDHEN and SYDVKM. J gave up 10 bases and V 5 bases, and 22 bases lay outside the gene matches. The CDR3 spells CASSPDRDYTLRGDQYF. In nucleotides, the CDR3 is TGTGCCAGCAGTCCAGACCGGGACTACACCCTCCGTGGAGACCAGTACTTC.

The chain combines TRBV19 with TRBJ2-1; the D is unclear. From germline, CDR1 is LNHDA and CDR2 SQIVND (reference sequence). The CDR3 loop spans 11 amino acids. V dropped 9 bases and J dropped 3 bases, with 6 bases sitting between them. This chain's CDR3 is CASADYNEQFF. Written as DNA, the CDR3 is TGTGCCAGCGCGGACTACAATGAGCAGTTCTTC. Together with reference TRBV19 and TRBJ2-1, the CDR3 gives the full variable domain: DGGITQSPKYLFRKEGQNVTLSCEQNLNHDAMYWYRQDPGQGLRLIYYSQIVNDFQKGDIAEGYSVSREKKESFPLTVTSAQKNPTAFYLCASADYNEQFFGPGTRLTVL.

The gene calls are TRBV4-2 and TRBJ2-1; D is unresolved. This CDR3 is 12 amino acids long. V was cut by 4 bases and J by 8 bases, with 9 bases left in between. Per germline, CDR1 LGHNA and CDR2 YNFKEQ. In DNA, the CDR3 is TGTGCCAGCAGCCGTCTCGAGGATGAGCAGTTCTTC. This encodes CASSRLEDEQFF.

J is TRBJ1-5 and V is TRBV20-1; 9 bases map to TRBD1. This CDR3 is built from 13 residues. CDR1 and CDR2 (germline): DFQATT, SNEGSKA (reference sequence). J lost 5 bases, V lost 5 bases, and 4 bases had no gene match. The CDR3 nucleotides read TGCAGTGCTCCGGACAGGGGCCATCAGCCCCAGCATTTT. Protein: CSAPDRGHQPQHF.

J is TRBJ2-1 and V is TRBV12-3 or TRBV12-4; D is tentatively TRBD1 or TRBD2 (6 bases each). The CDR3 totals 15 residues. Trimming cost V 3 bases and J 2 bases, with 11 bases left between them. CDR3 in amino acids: CASSLGGGPYNEQFF. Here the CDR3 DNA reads TGTGCCAGCAGTTTGGGGGGCGGCCCCTACAATGAGCAGTTCTTC.

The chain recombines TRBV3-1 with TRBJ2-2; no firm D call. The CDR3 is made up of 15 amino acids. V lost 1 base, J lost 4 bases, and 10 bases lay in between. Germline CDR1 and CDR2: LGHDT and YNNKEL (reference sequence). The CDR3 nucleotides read TGTGCCAGCAGCCAAGGTTCGGTTAGCACCGGGGAGCTGTTTTTT. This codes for CASSQGSVSTGELFF.

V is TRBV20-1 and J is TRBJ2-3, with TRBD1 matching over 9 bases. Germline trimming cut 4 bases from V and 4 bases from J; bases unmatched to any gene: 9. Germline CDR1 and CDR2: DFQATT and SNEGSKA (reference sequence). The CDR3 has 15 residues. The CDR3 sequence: CSAKMGQGGADTQYF. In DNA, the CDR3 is TGCAGTGCTAAGATGGGACAGGGTGGGGCAGATACGCAGTATTTT.

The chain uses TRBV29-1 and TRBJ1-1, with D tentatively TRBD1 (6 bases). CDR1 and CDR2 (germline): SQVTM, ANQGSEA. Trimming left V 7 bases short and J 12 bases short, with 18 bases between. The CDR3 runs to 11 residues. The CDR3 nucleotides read TGCAGCGCCATGACAGGTCCCGAATCTTTCTTT. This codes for CSAMTGPESFF. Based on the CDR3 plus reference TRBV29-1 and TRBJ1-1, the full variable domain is SAVISQKPSRDICQRGTSLTIQCQVDSQVTMMFWYRQQPGQSLTLIATANQGSEATYESGFVIDKFPISRPNLTFSTLTVSNMSPEDSSIYLCSAMTGPESFFGQGTRLTVV.

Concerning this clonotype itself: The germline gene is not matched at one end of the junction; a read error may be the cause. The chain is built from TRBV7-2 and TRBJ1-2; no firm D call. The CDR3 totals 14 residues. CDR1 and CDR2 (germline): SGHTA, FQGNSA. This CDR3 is CASSSPRDTYVYTF. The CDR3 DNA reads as TGTGCCAGCAGCTCTCCCCGGGATACGTATGTCTACACCTTC.

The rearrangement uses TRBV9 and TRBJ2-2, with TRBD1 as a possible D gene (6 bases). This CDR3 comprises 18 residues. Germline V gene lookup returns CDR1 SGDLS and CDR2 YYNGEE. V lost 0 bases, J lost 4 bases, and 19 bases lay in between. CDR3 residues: CASSVDPRDISSTGELFF. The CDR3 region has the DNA TGTGCCAGCAGCGTAGACCCGAGGGACATTAGCAGCACCGGGGAGCTGTTTTTT.

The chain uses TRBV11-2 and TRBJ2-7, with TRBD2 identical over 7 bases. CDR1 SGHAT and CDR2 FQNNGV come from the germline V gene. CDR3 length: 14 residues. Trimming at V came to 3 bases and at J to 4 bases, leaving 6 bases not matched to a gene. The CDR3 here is CASSFTGGSYEQYF. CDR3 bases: TGTGCCAGCAGCTTTACAGGCGGGAGTTACGAGCAGTACTTC.

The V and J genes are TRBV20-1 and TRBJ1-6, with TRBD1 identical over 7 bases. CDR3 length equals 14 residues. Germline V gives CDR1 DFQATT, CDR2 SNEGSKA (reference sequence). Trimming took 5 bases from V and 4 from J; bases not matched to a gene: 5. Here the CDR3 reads CSARDRQYNSPLHF. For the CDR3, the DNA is TGCAGTGCTCGGGACAGACAATATAATTCACCCCTCCACTTT.

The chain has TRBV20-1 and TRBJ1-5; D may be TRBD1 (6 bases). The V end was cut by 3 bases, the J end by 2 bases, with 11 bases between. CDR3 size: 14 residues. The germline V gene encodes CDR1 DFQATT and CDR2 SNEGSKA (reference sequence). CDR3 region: CSARPGAGNQPQHF. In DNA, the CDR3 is TGCAGTGCTAGGCCGGGGGCGGGCAATCAGCCCCAGCATTTT.

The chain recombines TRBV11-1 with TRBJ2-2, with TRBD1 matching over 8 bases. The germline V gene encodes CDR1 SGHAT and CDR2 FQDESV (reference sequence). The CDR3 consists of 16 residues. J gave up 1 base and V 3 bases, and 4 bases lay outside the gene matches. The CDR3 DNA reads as TGTGCCAGCAGCTTCGACAGGGGCCGGAACACCGGGGAGCTGTTTTTT. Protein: CASSFDRGRNTGELFF.

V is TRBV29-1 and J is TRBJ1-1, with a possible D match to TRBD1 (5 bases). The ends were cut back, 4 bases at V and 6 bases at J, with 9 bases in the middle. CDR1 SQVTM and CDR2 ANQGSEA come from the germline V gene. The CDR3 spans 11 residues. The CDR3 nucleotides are TGCAGCGTTGGTGGGGGACCTGAAGCTTTCTTT. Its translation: CSVGGGPEAFF.

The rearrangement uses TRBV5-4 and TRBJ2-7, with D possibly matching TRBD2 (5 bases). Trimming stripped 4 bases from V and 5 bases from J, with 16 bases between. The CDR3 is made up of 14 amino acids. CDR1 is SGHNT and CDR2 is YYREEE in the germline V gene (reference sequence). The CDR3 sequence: CASSKIGVDDEQYF. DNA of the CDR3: TGTGCCAGCAGCAAGATCGGGGTCGACGACGAGCAGTACTTC. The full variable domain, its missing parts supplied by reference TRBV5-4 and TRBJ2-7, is ETGVTQSPTHLIKTRGQQVTLRCSSQSGHNTVSWYQQALGQGPQFIFQYYREEENGRGNFPPRFSGLQFPNYSSELNVNALELDDSALYLCASSKIGVDDEQYFGPGTRLTVT.

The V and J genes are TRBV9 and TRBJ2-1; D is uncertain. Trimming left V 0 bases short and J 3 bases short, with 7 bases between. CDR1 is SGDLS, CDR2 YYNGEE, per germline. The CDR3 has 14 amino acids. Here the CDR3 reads CASSVGTIYNEQFF. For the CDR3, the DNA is TGTGCCAGCAGCGTAGGAACTATCTACAATGAGCAGTTCTTC.

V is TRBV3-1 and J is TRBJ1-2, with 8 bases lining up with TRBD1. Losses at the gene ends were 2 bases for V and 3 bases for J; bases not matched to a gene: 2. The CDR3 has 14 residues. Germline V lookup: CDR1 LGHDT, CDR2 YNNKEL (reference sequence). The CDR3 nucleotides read TGTGCCAGCAGCCAACAGGGGGCGTACTATGGCTACACCTTC. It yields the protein CASSQQGAYYGYTF.

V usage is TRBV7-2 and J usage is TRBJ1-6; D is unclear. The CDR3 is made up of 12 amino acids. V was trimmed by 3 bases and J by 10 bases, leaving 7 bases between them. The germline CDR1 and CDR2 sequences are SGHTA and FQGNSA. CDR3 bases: TGTGCCAGCAGCTTGGAACCCTCACCCCTCCACTTT. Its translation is CASSLEPSPLHF.

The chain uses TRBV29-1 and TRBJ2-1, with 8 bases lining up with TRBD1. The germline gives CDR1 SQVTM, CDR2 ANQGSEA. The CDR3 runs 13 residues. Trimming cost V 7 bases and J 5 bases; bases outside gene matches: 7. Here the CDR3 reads CSDGQGPNNEQFF. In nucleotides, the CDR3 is TGCAGCGACGGACAGGGCCCTAACAATGAGCAGTTCTTC.

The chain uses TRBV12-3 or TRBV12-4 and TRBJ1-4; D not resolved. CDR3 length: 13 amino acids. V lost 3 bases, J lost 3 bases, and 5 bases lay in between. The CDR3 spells CASSLWPNEKLFF. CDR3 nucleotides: TGTGCCAGCAGTTTGTGGCCTAATGAAAAACTGTTTTTT.

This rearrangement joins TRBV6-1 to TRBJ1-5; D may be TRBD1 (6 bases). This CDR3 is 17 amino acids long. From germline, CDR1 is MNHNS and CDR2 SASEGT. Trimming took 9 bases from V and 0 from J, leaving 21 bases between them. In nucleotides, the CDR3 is TGTGCCAGTGAGGGACACTTCGGAGGCGGTAGCAATCAGCCCCAGCATTTT. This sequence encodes CASEGHFGGGSNQPQHF.

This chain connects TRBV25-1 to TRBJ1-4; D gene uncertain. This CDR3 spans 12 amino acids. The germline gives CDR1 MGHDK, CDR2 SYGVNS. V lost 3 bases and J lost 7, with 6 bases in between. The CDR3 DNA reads TGTGCCAGCAGTGATCCAGCTGAAAAACTGTTTTTT. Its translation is CASSDPAEKLFF. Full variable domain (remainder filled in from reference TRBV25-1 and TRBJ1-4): EADIYQTPRYLVIGTGKKITLECSQTMGHDKMYWYQQDPGMELHLIHYSYGVNSTEKGDLSSESTVSRIRTEHFPLTLESARPSHTSQYLCASSDPAEKLFFGSGTQLSVL.

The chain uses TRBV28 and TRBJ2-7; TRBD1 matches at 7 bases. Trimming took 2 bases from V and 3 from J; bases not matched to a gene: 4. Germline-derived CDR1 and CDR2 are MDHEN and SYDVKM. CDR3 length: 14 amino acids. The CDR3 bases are TGTGCCAGCAGTTTAAGGGGGCACTTCTACGAGCAGTACTTC. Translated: CASSLRGHFYEQYF.

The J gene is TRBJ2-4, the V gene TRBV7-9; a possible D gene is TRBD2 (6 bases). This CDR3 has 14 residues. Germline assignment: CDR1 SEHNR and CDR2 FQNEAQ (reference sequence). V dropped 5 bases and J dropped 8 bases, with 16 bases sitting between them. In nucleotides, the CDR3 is TGTGCCAGCAGCCAGACAAGGAGGGGAGACATTCAGTACTTC. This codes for CASSQTRRGDIQYF.

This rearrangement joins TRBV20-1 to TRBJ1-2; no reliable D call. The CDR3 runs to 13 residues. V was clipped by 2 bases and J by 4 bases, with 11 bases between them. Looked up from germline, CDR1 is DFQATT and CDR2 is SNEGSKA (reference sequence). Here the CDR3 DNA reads TGCAGTGCTAGACCCTACACCAGCTATGGCTACACCTTC. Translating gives CSARPYTSYGYTF.

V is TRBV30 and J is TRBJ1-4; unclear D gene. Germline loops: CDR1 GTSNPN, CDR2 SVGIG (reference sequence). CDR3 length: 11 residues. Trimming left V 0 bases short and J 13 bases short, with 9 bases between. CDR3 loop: CAWSVGRVLFF. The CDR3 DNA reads TGTGCCTGGAGTGTGGGCAGAGTACTGTTTTTT.